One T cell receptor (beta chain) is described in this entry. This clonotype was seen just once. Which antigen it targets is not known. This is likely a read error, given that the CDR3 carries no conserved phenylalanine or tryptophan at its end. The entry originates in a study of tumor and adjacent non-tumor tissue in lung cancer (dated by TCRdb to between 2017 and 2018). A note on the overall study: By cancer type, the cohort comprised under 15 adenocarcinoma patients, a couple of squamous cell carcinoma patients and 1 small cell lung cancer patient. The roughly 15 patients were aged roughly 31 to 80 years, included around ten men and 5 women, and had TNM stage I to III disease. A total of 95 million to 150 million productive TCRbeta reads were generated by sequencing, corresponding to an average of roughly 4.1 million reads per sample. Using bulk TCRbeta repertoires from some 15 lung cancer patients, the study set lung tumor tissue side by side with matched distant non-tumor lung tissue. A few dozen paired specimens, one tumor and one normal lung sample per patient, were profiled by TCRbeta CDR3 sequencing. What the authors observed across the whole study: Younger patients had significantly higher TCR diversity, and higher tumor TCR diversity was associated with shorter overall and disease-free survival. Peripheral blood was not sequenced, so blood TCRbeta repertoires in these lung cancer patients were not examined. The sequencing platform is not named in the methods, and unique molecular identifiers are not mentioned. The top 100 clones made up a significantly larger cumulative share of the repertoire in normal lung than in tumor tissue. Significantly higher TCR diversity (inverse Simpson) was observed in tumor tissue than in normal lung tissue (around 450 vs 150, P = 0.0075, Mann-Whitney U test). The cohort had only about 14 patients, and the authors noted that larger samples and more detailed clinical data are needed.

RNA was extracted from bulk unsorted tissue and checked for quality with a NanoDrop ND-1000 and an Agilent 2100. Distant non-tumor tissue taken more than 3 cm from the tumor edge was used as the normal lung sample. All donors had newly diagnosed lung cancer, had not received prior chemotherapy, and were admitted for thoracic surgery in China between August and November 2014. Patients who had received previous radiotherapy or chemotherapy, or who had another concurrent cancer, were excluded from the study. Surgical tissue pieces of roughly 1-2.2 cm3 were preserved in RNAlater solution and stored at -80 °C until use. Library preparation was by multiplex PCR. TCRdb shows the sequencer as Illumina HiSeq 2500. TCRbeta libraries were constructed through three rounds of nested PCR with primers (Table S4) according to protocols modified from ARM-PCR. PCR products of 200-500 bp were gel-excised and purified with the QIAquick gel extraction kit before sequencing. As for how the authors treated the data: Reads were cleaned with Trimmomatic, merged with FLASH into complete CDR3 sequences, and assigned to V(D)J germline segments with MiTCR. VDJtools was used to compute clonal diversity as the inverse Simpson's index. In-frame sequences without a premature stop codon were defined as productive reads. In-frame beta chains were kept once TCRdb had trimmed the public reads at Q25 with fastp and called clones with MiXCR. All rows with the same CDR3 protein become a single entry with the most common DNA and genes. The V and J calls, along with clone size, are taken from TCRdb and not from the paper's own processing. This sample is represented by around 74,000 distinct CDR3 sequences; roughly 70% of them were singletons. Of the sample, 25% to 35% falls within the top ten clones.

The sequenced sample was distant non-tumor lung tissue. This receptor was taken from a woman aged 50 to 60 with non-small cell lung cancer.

The sequence in DNA is TGTGCCAGCAGCCGTGTCCAGGGTCGCGAGCAGTACATC. Translation gives CASSRVQGREQYI. The chain links TRBV28 with TRBJ2-7; TRBD1 is a weak D gene call, 5 bases matching. With termini counted, the CDR3 has 13 amino acids. Of the read, only the CDR3 DNA is kept; its 39 bases are in frame from base 1. Via the germline V gene, CDR1 is MDHEN and CDR2 SYDVKM. V is clipped by 6 bases and J by 6 bases, and the sequence between their germline boundaries is 15 bases long.